Listed here are 18 T cell receptor beta chains from one sample, sequenced in a study of T cell responses to AZD1222 COVID-19 vaccine (dated by TCRdb to 2020 to 2023). This specimen's time point label, interpreted: baseline before first vaccination. The method was the immunoSEQ multiplex PCR assay. Entries here come from immuneACCESS through TCRdb and include only in-frame sequences with V and J called. Some clones fail to appear in such tables; in the studies checked, an unresolved V gene covers under half of the shortfall, and the cause of the remainder is unknown. The sample yields 200,000 or so clones; roughly 92% were counted once. The leading ten clones occupy less than 11% of the sample. The specimen was peripheral blood, collected on day 0 of AZD1222 vaccination. Receptors originate from an adult in good health.

The chain recombines TRBV11-1 with TRBJ2-5; 7 bases are shared with TRBD1. The CDR3 consists of 15 residues. Germline CDR1 and CDR2: SGHAT and FQDESV (reference sequence). The trim removed 1 base at V and 4 bases at J, leaving 6 bases unmatched. CDR3 bases: TGTGCCAGCAGCTTAGACAGGGGTGCAGGAGAGACCCAGTACTTC. Its protein is CASSLDRGAGETQYF.

The chain links TRBV18 to TRBJ1-5; 7 bases align to TRBD1. Germline-derived CDR1 and CDR2 are KGHSH and LQKENI. The trim removed 1 base at V and 0 bases at J, leaving 3 bases unmatched. CDR3 size: 16 residues. The CDR3 sequence is CASSPLGQSSNQPQHF. CDR3 bases: TGTGCCAGCTCACCACTGGGACAGAGTAGCAATCAGCCCCAGCATTTT.

The V and J genes are TRBV7-9 and TRBJ2-1, with TRBD2 matching 8 bases. CDR3 length: 15 amino acids. With 5 bases clipped from V and 6 bases from J, the junction kept 9 bases outside the gene matches. CDR1 and CDR2 (germline): SEHNR, FQNEAQ (reference sequence). The CDR3 is CASSHGRGVGNEQFF. The DNA for the CDR3 is TGTGCCAGCAGCCACGGGCGGGGGGTCGGCAATGAGCAGTTCTTC.

Remarks on this clone: Different DNA sequences within this sample yield the same CDR3. The J gene is TRBJ1-5, the V gene TRBV28, with D possibly TRBD1 on 6 matching bases. V was cut by 2 bases and J by 4 bases, with 6 bases left in between. Germline V lookup: CDR1 MDHEN, CDR2 SYDVKM. The CDR3 sequence is 13 residues long. CDR3 sequence: CASSLTGNQPQHF. CDR3 nucleotide sequence: TGTGCCAGCAGTTTAACAGGGAATCAGCCCCAGCATTTT.

The chain is built from TRBV5-1 and TRBJ2-3, with D perhaps TRBD1 (5 bases). Germline V lookup: CDR1 SGHRS, CDR2 YFSETQ. This CDR3 region has 15 residues. V lost 0 bases and J lost 3, with 11 bases in between. The DNA of the CDR3 is TGCGCCAGCAGCTTGGAGGGGTCCTCAACAGATACGCAGTATTTT. Translating it yields CASSLEGSSTDTQYF.

CDR3 protein: CASSSRGTRSYNEQFF. As DNA, the CDR3 is TGTGCCAGCAGCTCGCGCGGGACCCGCTCCTACAATGAGCAGTTCTTC. This chain connects TRBV7-9 to TRBJ2-1; maybe TRBD2 (6 bases). This CDR3 region has 16 residues. The germline CDR1 and CDR2 sequences are SEHNR and FQNEAQ (reference sequence). Trimming took off 4 bases at V and 0 bases at J, with 13 bases between the two ends.

The V call is TRBV11-2, the J call TRBJ1-4; tentatively, D is TRBD1 (5 bases). The CDR3 is 17 amino acids. Germline CDR1 reads SGHAT; CDR2 reads FQNNGV. Trimming left V 5 bases short and J 11 bases short, with 27 bases between. The CDR3 loop reads CASSLSLGLGLDVKLFF. The CDR3, as DNA: TGTGCCAGCAGCCTCAGTTTGGGGCTGGGTCTGGATGTGAAACTGTTTTTT. Using reference TRBV11-2 and TRBJ1-4 for the parts outside the CDR3, the full variable domain is EAGVAQSPRYKIIEKRQSVAFWCNPISGHATLYWYQQILGQGPKLLIQFQNNGVVDDSQLPKDRFSAERLKGVDSTLKIQPAKLEDSAVYLCASSLSLGLGLDVKLFFGSGTQLSVL.

This clone was observed a single time. The J gene is TRBJ1-2, the V gene TRBV5-6; 11 nucleotides agree with TRBD1. Germline V gene sequence: CDR1 SGHDT, CDR2 YYEEEE. V was pared by 5 bases and J by 5 bases, with 11 bases of the junction left unmatched. CDR3 length: 16 residues. CDR3 sequence (DNA): TGTGCCAGCAGAGAAGGGGGGGGGACAGGGGGATATGGCTACACCTTC. This gives the protein CASREGGGTGGYGYTF.

This chain uses TRBV24-1 with TRBJ1-2, with D unresolved. Germline V lookup: CDR1 KGHDR, CDR2 SFDVKD. V was clipped by 6 bases and J by 4 bases, with 14 bases between them. This CDR3 is built from 14 residues. CDR3 nucleotide sequence: TGTGCCACCAGTCCCACCAGCTATAGCTATGGCTACACCTTC. It codes for CATSPTSYSYGYTF.

The V and J genes are TRBV6-4 and TRBJ1-2; D possibly corresponds to TRBD1 (5 bases). This CDR3 is 13 amino acids long. Germline CDR1 is MRHNA and CDR2 is SNTAGT. Trimming cost V 0 bases and J 6 bases, with 8 bases left between them. The DNA of the CDR3 is TGTGCCAGCAGTGACTCGGAGGGGAATGGCTACACCTTC. This gives the protein CASSDSEGNGYTF.

The chain is built from TRBV6-5 and TRBJ1-1; 12 bases fit TRBD1. This CDR3 is 15 amino acids long. Per germline, CDR1 MNHEY and CDR2 SVGAGI. The trim removed 7 bases at V and 6 bases at J, leaving 9 bases unmatched. The CDR3 coding sequence is TGTGCCAGCACGGCGAACTGGGACAGGGGGCCTGAAGCTTTCTTT. This gives the protein CASTANWDRGPEAFF.

This clone came up once. In the same sample, other DNA sequences code for this CDR3. Written as DNA, the CDR3 is TGCGCCAGCAGCCAAGAGGGGACTAGCGGGTACGAGCAGTACTTC. Its translation: CASSQEGTSGYEQYF. The rearrangement links TRBV4-1 to TRBJ2-7, with 12 nucleotides matching TRBD2. The CDR3 is 15 amino acids. The germline V gene encodes CDR1 MGHRA and CDR2 YSYEKL. V shed 0 bases and J 4 bases; nucleotides not matched to a gene: 1.

V is TRBV28 and J is TRBJ1-6, with TRBD1 matching 8 bases. Germline V gene sequence: CDR1 MDHEN, CDR2 SYDVKM. The J segment lost 7 bases and the V segment lost 2 bases, leaving 4 bases of the junction unmatched. CDR3 size: 15 residues. The CDR3 DNA follows: TGTGCCAGCAGTTTAGGGACAGGAAGAAATTCACCCCTCCACTTT. Residues: CASSLGTGRNSPLHF.

The chain joins TRBV3-1 (or the pseudogene TRBV3-2) to TRBJ2-1; D perhaps matches TRBD2 (5 bases). Trimming shortened V by 0 bases and J by 3 bases, and 6 bases separated the two germline ends. This CDR3 is 14 amino acids long. Germline V gene data show CDR1 as LGHDT and CDR2 as YNNKEL (reference sequence). CDR3 in DNA: TGTGCCAGCAGCCAAGACCGGGACTACAATGAGCAGTTCTTC. Translating it yields CASSQDRDYNEQFF.

This chain connects TRBV3-1 (or the pseudogene TRBV3-2) to TRBJ1-2; D call uncertain. CDR1 is LGHDT, CDR2 YNNKEL, per germline (reference sequence). V lost 5 bases, J lost 4 bases, and 8 bases lay in between. This CDR3 contains 12 residues. CDR3 bases: TGTGCCAGCAGCGAGTGGGGCTATGGCTACACCTTC. The encoded protein is CASSEWGYGYTF.

The chain combines TRBV28 with TRBJ2-3; TRBD2 aligns across 7 bases. The CDR3 length is 15 residues. The V and J ends lost 7 bases and 4 bases, in that order; junction bases with no gene match: 11. The germline CDR1 and CDR2 sequences are MDHEN and SYDVKM. CDR3 sequence: CASTPGGGIADTQYF. The CDR3 nucleotides are TGTGCCAGCACCCCGGGGGGAGGGATCGCAGATACGCAGTATTTT.

The V and J genes are TRBV6-5 and TRBJ1-1; 8 bases agree with TRBD1. In germline, CDR1 is MNHEY, CDR2 SVGAGI. J lost 6 bases, V lost 6 bases, and 6 bases had no gene match. This CDR3 comprises 13 residues. The CDR3 region has the DNA TGTGCCAGCAGCATACAGGGGGAGGCTGAAGCTTTCTTT. Protein product: CASSIQGEAEAFF.

The chain combines TRBV27 with TRBJ2-7; D is undetermined. The CDR3 is 13 residues long. Germline V lookup: CDR1 MNHEY, CDR2 SMNVEV (reference sequence). V lost 4 bases and J lost 6, with 13 bases in between. The CDR3 DNA is TGTGCCAGCAGTTCTAGAACCTCAGGCGAGCAGTACTTC. Protein: CASSSRTSGEQYF.